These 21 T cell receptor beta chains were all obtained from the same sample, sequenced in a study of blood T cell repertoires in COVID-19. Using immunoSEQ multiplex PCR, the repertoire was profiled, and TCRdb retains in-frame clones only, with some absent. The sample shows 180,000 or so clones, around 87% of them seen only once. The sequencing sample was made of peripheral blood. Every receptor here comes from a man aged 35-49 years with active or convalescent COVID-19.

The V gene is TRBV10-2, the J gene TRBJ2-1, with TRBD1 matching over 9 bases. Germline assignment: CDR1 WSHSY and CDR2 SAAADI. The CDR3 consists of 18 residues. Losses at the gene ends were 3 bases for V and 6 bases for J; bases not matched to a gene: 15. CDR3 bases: TGCGCCAGCAGTGACCCCGGAGCCGGGACAGGGTCCCTCAATGAGCAGTTCTTC. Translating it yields CASSDPGAGTGSLNEQFF.

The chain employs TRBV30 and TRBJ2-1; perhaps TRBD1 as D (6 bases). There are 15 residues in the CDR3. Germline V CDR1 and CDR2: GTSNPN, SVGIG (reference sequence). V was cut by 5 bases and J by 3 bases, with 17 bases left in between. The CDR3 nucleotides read TGTGCCTGGGCAAAGAGGGGGAACGACTACAATGAGCAGTTCTTC. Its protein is CAWAKRGNDYNEQFF.

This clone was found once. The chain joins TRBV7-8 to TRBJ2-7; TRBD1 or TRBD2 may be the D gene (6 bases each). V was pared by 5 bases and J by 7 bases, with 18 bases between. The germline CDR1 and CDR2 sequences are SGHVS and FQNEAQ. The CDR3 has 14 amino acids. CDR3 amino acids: CASSRGPLVGEQYF. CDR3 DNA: TGTGCCAGCAGCCGGGGGCCCCTCGTGGGGGAGCAGTACTTC.

The CDR3 DNA sequence: TGCGCCAGCAGCCTCGATCCCTCTCCGGGGGGCACTGAAGCTTTCTTT. This sequence encodes CASSLDPSPGGTEAFF. The chain is built from TRBV4-1 and TRBJ1-1; D is perhaps TRBD1 (5 bases). The CDR3 is 16 amino acids. The germline CDR1 and CDR2 sequences are MGHRA and YSYEKL. Trimming shortened V by 4 bases and J by 4 bases, and 19 bases separated the two germline ends.

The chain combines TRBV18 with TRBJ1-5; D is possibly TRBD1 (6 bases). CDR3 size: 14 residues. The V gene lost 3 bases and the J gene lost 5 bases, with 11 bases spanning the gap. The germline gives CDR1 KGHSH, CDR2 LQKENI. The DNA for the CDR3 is TGTGCCAGCTCACCGAACAGGGCGGATCAGCCCCAGCATTTT. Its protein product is CASSPNRADQPQHF.

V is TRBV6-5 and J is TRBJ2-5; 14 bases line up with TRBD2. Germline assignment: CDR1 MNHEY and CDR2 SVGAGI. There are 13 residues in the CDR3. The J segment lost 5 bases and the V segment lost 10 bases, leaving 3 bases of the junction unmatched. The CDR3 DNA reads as TGTGCCACGGGACTAGCGGGGGTGGAGACCCAGTACTTC. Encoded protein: CATGLAGVETQYF.

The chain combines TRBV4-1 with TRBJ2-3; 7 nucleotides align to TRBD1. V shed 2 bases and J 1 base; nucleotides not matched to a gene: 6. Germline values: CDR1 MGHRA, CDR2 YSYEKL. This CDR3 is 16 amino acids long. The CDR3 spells CASSQRPGTGTDTQYF. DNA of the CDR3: TGCGCCAGCAGCCAAAGACCGGGGACAGGCACAGATACGCAGTATTTT.

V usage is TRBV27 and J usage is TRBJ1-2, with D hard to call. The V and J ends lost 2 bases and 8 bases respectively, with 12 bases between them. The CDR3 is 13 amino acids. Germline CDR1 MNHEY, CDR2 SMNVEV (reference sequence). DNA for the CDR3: TGTGCCAGCAGTTTAGGAGGCGGAGGGGGCTACACCTTC. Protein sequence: CASSLGGGGGYTF.

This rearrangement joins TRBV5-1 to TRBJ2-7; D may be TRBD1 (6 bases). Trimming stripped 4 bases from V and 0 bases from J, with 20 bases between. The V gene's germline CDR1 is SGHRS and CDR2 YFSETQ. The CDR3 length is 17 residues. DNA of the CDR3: TGCGCCAGCAGCACCGGAGGTGGGGGCCCGAGCTCCTACGAGCAGTACTTC. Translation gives CASSTGGGGPSSYEQYF.

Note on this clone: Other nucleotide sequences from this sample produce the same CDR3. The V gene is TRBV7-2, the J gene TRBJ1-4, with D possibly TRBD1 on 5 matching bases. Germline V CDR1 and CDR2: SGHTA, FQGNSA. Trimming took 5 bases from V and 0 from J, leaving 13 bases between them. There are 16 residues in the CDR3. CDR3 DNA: TGTGCCAGCAGCCTCAGGGCTACGTCAACTAATGAAAAACTGTTTTTT. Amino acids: CASSLRATSTNEKLFF.

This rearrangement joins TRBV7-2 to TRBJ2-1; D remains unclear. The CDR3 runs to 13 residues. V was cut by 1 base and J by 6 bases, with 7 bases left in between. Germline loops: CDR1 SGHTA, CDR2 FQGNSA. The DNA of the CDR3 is TGTGCCAGCAGCTTAGAACCGGTCAATGAGCAGTTCTTC. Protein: CASSLEPVNEQFF.

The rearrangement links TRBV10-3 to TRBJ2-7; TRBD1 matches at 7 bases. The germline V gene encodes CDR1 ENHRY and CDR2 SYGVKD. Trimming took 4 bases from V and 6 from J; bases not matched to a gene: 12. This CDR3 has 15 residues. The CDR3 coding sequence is TGTGCCATCAGTGCAGCACAGGGGCTATCGTCCGAGCAGTACTTC. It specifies CAISAAQGLSSEQYF.

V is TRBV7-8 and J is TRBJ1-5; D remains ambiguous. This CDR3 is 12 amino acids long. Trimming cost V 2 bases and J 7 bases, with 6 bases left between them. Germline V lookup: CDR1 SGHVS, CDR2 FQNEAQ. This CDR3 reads CASSLSAQPQHF. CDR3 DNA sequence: TGTGCCAGCAGCTTAAGCGCGCAGCCCCAGCATTTT.

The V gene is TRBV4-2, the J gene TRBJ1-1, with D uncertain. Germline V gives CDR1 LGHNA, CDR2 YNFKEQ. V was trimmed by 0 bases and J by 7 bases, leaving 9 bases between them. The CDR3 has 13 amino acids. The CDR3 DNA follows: TGTGCCAGCAGCCAAGAGGGAGTGGGTGAAGCTTTCTTT. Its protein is CASSQEGVGEAFF.

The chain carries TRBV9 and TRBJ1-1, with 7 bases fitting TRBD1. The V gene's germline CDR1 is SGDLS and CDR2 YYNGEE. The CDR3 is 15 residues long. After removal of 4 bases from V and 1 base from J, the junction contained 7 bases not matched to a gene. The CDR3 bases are TGTGCCAGCAGCTCCCCTCGACAGGGGAACACTGAAGCTTTCTTT. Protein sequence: CASSSPRQGNTEAFF. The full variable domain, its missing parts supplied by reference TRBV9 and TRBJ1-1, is DSGVTQTPKHLITATGQRVTLRCSPRSGDLSVYWYQQSLDQGLQFLIQYYNGEERAKGNILERFSAQQFPDLHSELNLSSLELGDSALYFCASSSPRQGNTEAFFGQGTRLTVV.

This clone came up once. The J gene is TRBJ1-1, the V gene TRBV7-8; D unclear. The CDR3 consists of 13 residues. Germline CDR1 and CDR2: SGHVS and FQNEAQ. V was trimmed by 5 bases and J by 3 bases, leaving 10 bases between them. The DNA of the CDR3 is TGTGCCAGCAGCCCTGACCGGGACACTGAAGCTTTCTTT. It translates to CASSPDRDTEAFF.

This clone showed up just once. The CDR3 here is CASSTFRDRGYEQYF. CDR3 nucleotide sequence: TGTGCCAGCAGCACCTTCCGGGACAGGGGATACGAGCAGTACTTC. This chain connects TRBV27 to TRBJ2-7, with TRBD1 identical over 10 bases. This CDR3 is built from 15 residues. V lost 6 bases and J lost 4; bases outside the gene matches: 9. Germline V lookup: CDR1 MNHEY, CDR2 SMNVEV (reference sequence).

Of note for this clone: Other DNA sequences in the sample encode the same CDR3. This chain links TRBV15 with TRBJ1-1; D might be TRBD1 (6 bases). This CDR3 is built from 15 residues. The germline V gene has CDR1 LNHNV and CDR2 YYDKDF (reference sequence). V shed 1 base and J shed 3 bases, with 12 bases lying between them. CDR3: CATSRGGGADTEAFF. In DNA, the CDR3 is TGTGCCACCAGCAGAGGTGGGGGGGCTGACACTGAAGCTTTCTTT.

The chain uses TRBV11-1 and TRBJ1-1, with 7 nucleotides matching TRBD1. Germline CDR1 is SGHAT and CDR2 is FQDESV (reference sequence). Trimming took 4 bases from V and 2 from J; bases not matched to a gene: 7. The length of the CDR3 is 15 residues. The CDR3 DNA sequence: TGTGCCAGCAGCTACCGGCCAGGGGGAAACACTGAAGCTTTCTTT. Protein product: CASSYRPGGNTEAFF.

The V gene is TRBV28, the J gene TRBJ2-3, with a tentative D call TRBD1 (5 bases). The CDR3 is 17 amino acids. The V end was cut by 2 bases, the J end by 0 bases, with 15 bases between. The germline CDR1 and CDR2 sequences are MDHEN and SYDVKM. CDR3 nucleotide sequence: TGTGCCAGCAGTTTAGGTCGTAAGGGGAAAAGCACAGATACGCAGTATTTT. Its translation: CASSLGRKGKSTDTQYF.

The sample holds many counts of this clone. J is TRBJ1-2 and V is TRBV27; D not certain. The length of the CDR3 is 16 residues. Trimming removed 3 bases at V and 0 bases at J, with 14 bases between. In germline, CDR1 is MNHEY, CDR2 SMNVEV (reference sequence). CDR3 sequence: CASSFNPLGANYGYTF. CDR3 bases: TGTGCCAGCAGTTTTAATCCCCTTGGAGCTAACTATGGCTACACCTTC.